This T cell receptor beta chain stems from a study of T cell changes during pregnancy in multiple sclerosis. Profiling relied on immunoSEQ multiplex PCR, and the TCRdb table lists in-frame clones only, not all of them. This sample yields some 40,000 clones, of which about 91% are seen a single time; under 0.9% belongs to the top ten. Sequenced material: CD4+ T cells from peripheral blood mononuclear cells, taken in the third trimester of pregnancy. This TCR came from a female donor with multiple sclerosis, enrolled in a pregnancy study.

The DNA of the CDR3 is TGTGCTAGTGGTCCACGGGGTAGCGGCATTCTCAGTCAGCCCCAGCATTTT. Translating gives CASGPRGSGILSQPQHF. The rearrangement links TRBV12-5 to TRBJ1-5, with D uncertain. The CDR3 is made up of 17 amino acids. Per germline, CDR1 LGHNT and CDR2 FRNRAP. Trimming left V 5 bases short and J 6 bases short, with 23 bases between.